This TCR beta chain was profiled in a study of blood T cell repertoires in COVID-19. Background on the study: From the United States, Italy and Spain came samples of acute and convalescent COVID-19. From T cells, B-cell-depleted T cells, or PBMCs came the material, which was cDNA or gDNA.

As handled by the study authors: Reference gene primer amplification gave nucleated cell count estimates. The table came from immunoSEQ multiplex PCR; TCRdb's copy has only in-frame clones and leaves some out. V and J calls and clone size are as listed in that table; D and trimming were resolved from the DNA. This sample has around 87,000 clones, with about 77% found just once. Germline-derived CDR1 and CDR2 are MGHDK and SYGVNS. With 2 bases removed from V and 9 bases from J, the gap between germline ends came to 11 bases. The CDR3 totals 14 residues. The source is a human donor in a cohort sampled during active COVID-19. The chain links TRBV25-1 to TRBJ1-6; D is unclear. Specimen: peripheral blood. The CDR3 nucleotides read TGTGCCAGCAGTGAAGTCGGCGGCTTTTCACCCCTCCACTTT. Amino acid sequence: CASSEVGGFSPLHF.